The subject of this entry is one T cell receptor (beta chain). Its antigen is unknown. This sample is part of a study of cytomegalovirus exposure and HLA in healthy donors. General study results and limits: Three CMV-associated chains proved CMV antigen-specific in vitro.

The study ran its PCR with 60 Vbeta and 13 Jbeta primers. TCRdb's copy holds only in-frame clones and misses some; the assay was immunoSEQ multiplex PCR. Here the sample table reports under 100,000 clones. The material sequenced was PBMCs. The clonotype comes from a man between 25 and 39 years old in good health and CMV-seronegative.

DNA of the CDR3: TGTGCCAGCTCGGATTGGGGGGGAGCTAACTATGGCTACACCTTC. Protein: CASSDWGGANYGYTF. The genes are TRBV6-1 and TRBJ1-2, with TRBD1 as a possible D gene (5 bases). Germline V gives CDR1 MNHNS, CDR2 SASEGT. V was clipped by 8 bases and J by 0 bases, with 16 bases between them. The CDR3 has 15 residues.